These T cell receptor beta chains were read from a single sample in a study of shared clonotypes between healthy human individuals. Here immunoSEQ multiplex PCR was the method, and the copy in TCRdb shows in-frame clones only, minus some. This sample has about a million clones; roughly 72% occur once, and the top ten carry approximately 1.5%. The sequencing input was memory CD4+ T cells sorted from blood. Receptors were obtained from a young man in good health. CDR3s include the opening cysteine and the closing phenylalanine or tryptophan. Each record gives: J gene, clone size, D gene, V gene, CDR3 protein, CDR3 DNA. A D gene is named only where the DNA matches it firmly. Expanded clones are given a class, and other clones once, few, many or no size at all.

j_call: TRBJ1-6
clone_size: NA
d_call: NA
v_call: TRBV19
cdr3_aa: CASSMQGFNSPLHF
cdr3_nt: TGTGCCAGTAGTATGCAGGGATTTAATTCACCCCTCCACTTT

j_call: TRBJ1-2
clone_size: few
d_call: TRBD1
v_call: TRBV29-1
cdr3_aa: CSVGGQGGPGGGYGYTF
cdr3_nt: TGCAGCGTTGGGGGACAGGGAGGCCCAGGCGGAGGCTATGGCTACACCTTC

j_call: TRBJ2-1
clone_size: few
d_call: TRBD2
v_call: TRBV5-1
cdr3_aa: CASSFGLAGAFYNEQFF
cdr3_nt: TGCGCCAGCAGCTTCGGACTAGCGGGGGCCTTTTACAATGAGCAGTTCTTC

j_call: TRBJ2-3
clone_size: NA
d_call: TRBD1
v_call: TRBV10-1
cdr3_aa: CASSPGTGITDTQYF
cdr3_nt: TGCGCCAGCAGCCCCGGGACAGGGATCACAGATACGCAGTATTTT

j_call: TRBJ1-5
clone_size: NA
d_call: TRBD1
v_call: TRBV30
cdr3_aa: CAWSRQGTQPQHF
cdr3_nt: TGTGCCTGGAGCAGACAGGGGACTCAGCCCCAGCATTTT

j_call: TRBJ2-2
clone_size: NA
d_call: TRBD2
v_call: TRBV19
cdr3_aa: CASKSGGRTNTGELFF
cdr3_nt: TGTGCCAGTAAAAGCGGCGGGAGGACGAACACCGGGGAGCTGTTTTTT

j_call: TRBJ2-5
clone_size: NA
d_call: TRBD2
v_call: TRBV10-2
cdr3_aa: CASRGLAGGRETQYF
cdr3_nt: TGCGCCAGCAGGGGACTAGCGGGGGGTCGGGAGACCCAGTACTTC

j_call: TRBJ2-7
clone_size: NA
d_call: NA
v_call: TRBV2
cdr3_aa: CAGSGSSYEQYF
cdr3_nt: TGTGCCGGTAGCGGCTCCTCCTACGAGCAGTACTTC

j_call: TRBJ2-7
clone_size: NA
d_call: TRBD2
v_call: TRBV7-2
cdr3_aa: CASRPGGSSYEQYF
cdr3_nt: TGTGCCAGCAGGCCCGGGGGGAGCTCCTACGAGCAGTACTTC

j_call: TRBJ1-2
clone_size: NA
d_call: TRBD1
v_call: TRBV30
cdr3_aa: CAWSTGGVLGYTF
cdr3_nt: TGTGCCTGGAGCACAGGGGGCGTACTTGGCTACACCTTC

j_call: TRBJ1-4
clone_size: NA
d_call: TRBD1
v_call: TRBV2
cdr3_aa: CASSRDRGTEKLFF
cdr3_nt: TGTGCCAGCAGCCGGGACAGGGGGACTGAAAAACTGTTTTTT

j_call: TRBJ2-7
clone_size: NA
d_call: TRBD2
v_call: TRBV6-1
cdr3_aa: CASRWTSGSYEQYF
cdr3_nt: TGTGCCAGCAGGTGGACTAGCGGCTCCTACGAGCAGTACTTC

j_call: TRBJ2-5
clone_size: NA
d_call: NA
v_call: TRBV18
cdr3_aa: CASSPLGAETQYF
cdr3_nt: TGTGCCAGCTCACCACTGGGGGCAGAGACCCAGTACTTC

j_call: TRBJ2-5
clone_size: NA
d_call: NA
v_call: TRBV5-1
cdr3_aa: CASSRSGEETQYF
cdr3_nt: TGCGCCAGCAGCCGTTCGGGGGAAGAGACCCAGTACTTC

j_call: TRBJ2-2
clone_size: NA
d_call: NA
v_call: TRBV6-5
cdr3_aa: CASSRGHGELFF
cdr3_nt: TGTGCCAGCAGTCGGGGGCACGGGGAGCTGTTTTTT

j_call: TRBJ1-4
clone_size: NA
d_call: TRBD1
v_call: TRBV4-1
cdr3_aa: CASSRILRTGEYEKLFF
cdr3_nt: TGCGCCAGCAGCCGGATTTTAAGGACAGGCGAGTATGAAAAACTGTTTTTT

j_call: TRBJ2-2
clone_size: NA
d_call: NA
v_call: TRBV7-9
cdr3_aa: CASSLASWGELFF
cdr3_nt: TGTGCCAGCAGCTTGGCGTCCTGGGGGGAGCTGTTTTTT

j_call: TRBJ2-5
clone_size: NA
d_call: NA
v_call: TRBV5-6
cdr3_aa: CASSFIQQETQYF
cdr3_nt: TGTGCCAGCAGCTTTATCCAGCAAGAGACCCAGTACTTC

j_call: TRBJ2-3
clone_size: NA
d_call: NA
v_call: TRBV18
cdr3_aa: CASSPELASTDTQYF
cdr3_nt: TGTGCCAGCTCACCGGAACTAGCAAGCACAGATACGCAGTATTTT

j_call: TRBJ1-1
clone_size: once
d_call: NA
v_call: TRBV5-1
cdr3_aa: CASSPEGGNTEAFF
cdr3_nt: TGCGCCAGCAGCCCGGAGGGGGGTAACACTGAAGCTTTCTTT

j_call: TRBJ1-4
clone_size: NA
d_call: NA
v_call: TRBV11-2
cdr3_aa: CASSLEGRQATNEKLFF
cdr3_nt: TGTGCCAGCAGCTTAGAAGGTAGACAGGCAACTAATGAAAAACTGTTTTTT

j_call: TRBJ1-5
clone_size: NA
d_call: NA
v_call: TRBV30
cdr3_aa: CAWSHLGTSNQPQHF
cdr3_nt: TGTGCCTGGAGTCACCTCGGGACAAGCAATCAGCCCCAGCATTTT

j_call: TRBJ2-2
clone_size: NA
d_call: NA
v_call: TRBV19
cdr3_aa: CASSWTVGTGELFF
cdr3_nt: TGTGCCAGTAGTTGGACAGTGGGTACCGGGGAGCTGTTTTTT